One and the same sample provided the 12 T cell receptor beta chains below, sequenced in a study of T cells in Graves' hyperthyroidism and ophthalmopathy. The TCR beta CDR3 regions underwent amplification using RNA transcripts as the source. The HTBI primer set was used in a first-round RT-PCR of the TCR CDR3. TCRdb reanalysed the multiplex PCR reads using MiXCR and keeps one entry per CDR3 protein. The sample comprises some 490,000 distinct CDR3 sequences, roughly 22% of which are singletons, and around 47% rests with the top ten. The source material was blood. The origin of the receptors is a woman aged 65 to 85 with Graves' ophthalmopathy.

The V call is TRBV7-2, the J call TRBJ2-2; D is undetermined. V lost 1 base and J lost 7, with 13 bases in between. The CDR3 is made up of 15 amino acids. CDR1 and CDR2 from the germline V gene are SGHTA and FQGNSA. DNA for the CDR3: TGTGCCAGCAGCTTAGGTGTAGGGTGGGTCGGGGAGCTGTTTTTT. As protein: CASSLGVGWVGELFF.

The chain is built from TRBV5-1 and TRBJ2-4, with a tentative D call TRBD1 (6 bases). The CDR3 has 16 amino acids. Trimming removed 0 bases from V and 0 bases from J, with 10 bases in between. Germline V gives CDR1 SGHRS, CDR2 YFSETQ. The CDR3 coding sequence is TGCGCCAGCAGCTTGGCGACGACAGGAGCCAAAAACATTCAGTACTTC. The encoded protein is CASSLATTGAKNIQYF.

This rearrangement joins TRBV5-1 to TRBJ2-1; D is perhaps TRBD2 (5 bases). The CDR3 runs 14 residues. Trimming stripped 0 bases from V and 14 bases from J, with 18 bases between. The germline CDR1 and CDR2 sequences are SGHRS and YFSETQ. In nucleotides, the CDR3 is TGCGCCAGCAGCTTGGGCGAATCCGCTAGCCCGGAGTTCTTC. Translation gives CASSLGESASPEFF.

The rearrangement uses TRBV10-3 and TRBJ1-2; no clear D. CDR1 and CDR2 from the germline V gene are ENHRY and SYGVKD. CDR3 length: 14 amino acids. V lost 6 bases and J lost 0, with 11 bases in between. CDR3 sequence (DNA): TGTGCCATCAGAGAGGCGGGCGCTAACTATGGCTACACCTTC. Translated: CAIREAGANYGYTF.

This clonotype was seen only once. At one boundary the junction diverges from the germline segment, which might be a read error. This rearrangement joins TRBV27 to TRBJ2-7, with D tentatively TRBD1 (5 bases). The CDR3 totals 14 residues. Germline assignment: CDR1 MNHEY and CDR2 SMNVEV (reference sequence). CDR3 DNA: TGTGCCAGCAGTTTATTAGGGGCCAACTACGAGCCGTACTTC. Translating gives CASSLLGANYEPYF.

This clonotype is a singleton in its sample. CDR3 sequence reads: CASSPSGTSGRPDTQYF. The DNA for the CDR3 is TGTGCCAGCTCACCATCCGGGACTAGCGGGAGACCGGATACGCAGTATTTT. The chain joins TRBV18 to TRBJ2-3; 14 bases match TRBD2. The V gene's germline CDR1 is KGHSH and CDR2 LQKENI. This CDR3 is built from 17 residues. J gave up 6 bases and V 2 bases, and 7 bases lay outside the gene matches.

The chain joins TRBV10-1 to TRBJ1-1, with D unclear. From germline, CDR1 is WNHNN and CDR2 SYGVQD (reference sequence). The CDR3 contains 16 residues. The V end was cut by 3 bases, the J end by 5 bases, with 19 bases between. The CDR3 nucleotides are TGCGCCAGCAGTGAAAGAGGGAACCTCCGTGCAACTGAAGCTTTCTTT. Translation: CASSERGNLRATEAFF.

The V gene is TRBV11-2, the J gene TRBJ2-5; possibly TRBD2 for D (5 bases). Germline V gene sequence: CDR1 SGHAT, CDR2 FQNNGV. V shed 3 bases and J shed 2 bases, with 13 bases lying between them. This CDR3 comprises 15 residues. CDR3 bases: TGTGCCAGCAGCTTTGTCTTAGGAGGACAAGAGACCCAGTACTTC. Its protein product is CASSFVLGGQETQYF.

At least ten counts were recorded for this clonotype. Germline and junction disagree at one end, which may indicate a read error. V usage is TRBV2 and J usage is TRBJ2-1; TRBD1 matches at 8 bases. This CDR3 region has 14 residues. CDR1 and CDR2 (germline): SNHLY, FYNNEI. CDR3 bases: TGTGCCAGCAGTGAACAGGGGGCCTACCATGAGCAGTTCTTC. This translates into CASSEQGAYHEQFF.

This clonotype has more than one count but fewer than ten. As DNA, the CDR3 is TGTGCCAGCAGTGAATCAGGGGGGGGTTGGGCCCTCCACTTT. Its protein is CASSESGGGWALHF. This rearrangement joins TRBV25-1 to TRBJ1-6; 7 positions agree with TRBD1. Per germline, CDR1 MGHDK and CDR2 SYGVNS. The CDR3 has 14 residues. V dropped 1 base and J dropped 14; count of bases not matched to a gene: 8.

The chain is built from TRBV18 and TRBJ1-2, with D perhaps matching TRBD1 (6 bases). V lost 6 bases and J 3 bases, leaving 11 bases between the germline ends. The CDR3 has 13 amino acids. CDR1 and CDR2 from the germline V gene are KGHSH and LQKENI. The CDR3 here is CASSSGEDYGYTF. As DNA, the CDR3 is TGTGCCAGCTCGTCAGGGGAGGACTATGGCTACACCTTC. The full variable domain, completed using reference TRBV18 and TRBJ1-2, is NAGVMQNPRHLVRRRGQEARLRCSPMKGHSHVYWYRQLPEEGLKFMVYLQKENIIDESGMPKERFSAEFPKEGPSILRIQQVVRGDSAAYFCASSSGEDYGYTFGSGTRLTVV.

The chain links TRBV10-1 to TRBJ2-7; D is tentatively TRBD1 or TRBD2 (5 bases each). The germline gives CDR1 WNHNN, CDR2 SYGVQD (reference sequence). CDR3 length: 14 amino acids. V was pared by 6 bases and J by 6 bases, with 18 bases between. CDR3 DNA sequence: TGCGCCAGCAGGATCCAGGGACCCCCCTGCGAGCAGTACTTC. This gives the protein CASRIQGPPCEQYF.